Included here is one TCR beta chain sequence, with context. This sample was included in a study of control samples from healthy donors and cancer patients. Only in-frame clones appear in the TCRdb table, and some are missing; sequencing was by immunoSEQ multiplex PCR. In the table there are 100,000 or so clones, roughly 87% of which are singletons. This CDR3 region has 14 residues. V was pared by 5 bases and J by 7 bases, with 5 bases of the junction left unmatched. Looked up from germline, CDR1 is SNHLY and CDR2 is FYNNEI. Sequenced material: blood. The receptor's source is a woman in her forties or fifties in good health. The chain joins TRBV2 to TRBJ1-6, with TRBD1 matching over 7 bases. This chain's CDR3 is CASSWKGQNSPLHF. The CDR3 coding sequence is TGTGCCAGCAGTTGGAAGGGACAGAATTCACCCCTCCACTTT.